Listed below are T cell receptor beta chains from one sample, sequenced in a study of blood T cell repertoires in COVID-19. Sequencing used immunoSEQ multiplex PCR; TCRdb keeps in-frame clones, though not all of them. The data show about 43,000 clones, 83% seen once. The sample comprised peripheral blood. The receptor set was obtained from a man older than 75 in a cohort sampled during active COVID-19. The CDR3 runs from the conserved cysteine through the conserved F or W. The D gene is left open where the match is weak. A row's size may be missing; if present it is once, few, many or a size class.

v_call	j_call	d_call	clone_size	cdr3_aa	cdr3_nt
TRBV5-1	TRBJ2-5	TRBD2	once	CASSASGTQETQYF	TGCGCCAGCAGCGCGAGCGGGACTCAAGAGACCCAGTACTTC
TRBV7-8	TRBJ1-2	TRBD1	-	CASRDRTGGGYTF	TGTGCCAGCAGGGACAGGACGGGCGGTGGCTACACCTTC
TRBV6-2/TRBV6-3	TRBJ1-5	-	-	CASSYVTTTQPQHF	TGTGCCAGCAGTTACGTGACAACCACCCAGCCCCAGCATTTT
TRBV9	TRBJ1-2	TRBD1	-	CASSVAGTGHYGYTF	TGTGCCAGCAGCGTAGCCGGGACAGGGCACTATGGCTACACCTTC
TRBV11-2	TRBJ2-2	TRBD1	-	CASSMTGGEGRELFF	TGTGCCAGCAGCATGACAGGGGGTGAAGGCCGGGAGCTGTTTTTT
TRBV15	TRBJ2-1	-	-	CATSRDRAGSYNEQFF	TGTGCCACCAGCAGAGATCGGGCAGGGTCTTACAATGAGCAGTTCTTC
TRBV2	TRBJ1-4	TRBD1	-	CATMIDRVNEKLFF	TGTGCCACCATGATAGACAGGGTTAATGAAAAACTGTTTTTT
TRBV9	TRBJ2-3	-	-	CASSVQASVKGTDTQYF	TGTGCCAGCAGCGTACAAGCTTCCGTCAAAGGCACAGATACGCAGTATTTT
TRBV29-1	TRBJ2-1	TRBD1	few	CSAPGDRGLNEQFF	TGCAGCGCTCCGGGGGACAGGGGGCTTAATGAGCAGTTCTTC
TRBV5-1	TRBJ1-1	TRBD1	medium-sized	CASSKGQGAAFF	TGCGCCAGCAGCAAGGGACAGGGGGCTGCTTTCTTT
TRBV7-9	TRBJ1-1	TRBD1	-	CASSPSYRGRSSGTEAFF	TGTGCCAGCAGCCCTTCATACAGGGGGCGGTCGTCGGGGACTGAAGCTTTCTTT
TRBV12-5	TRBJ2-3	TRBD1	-	CASGPGQGRADTQYF	TGTGCTAGTGGCCCCGGACAGGGGAGGGCAGATACGCAGTATTTT
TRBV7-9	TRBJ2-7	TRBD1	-	CASSLGTGVQEQYF	TGTGCCAGCAGCTTAGGGACAGGGGTGCAGGAGCAGTACTTC
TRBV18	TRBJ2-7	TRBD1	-	CASSPGTGEEQYF	TGTGCCAGCTCACCTGGGACAGGGGAAGAGCAGTACTTC
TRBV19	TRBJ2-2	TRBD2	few	CASTVGRETGELFF	TGTGCCAGTACCGTCGGGAGGGAGACCGGGGAGCTGTTTTTT
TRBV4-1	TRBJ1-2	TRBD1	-	CASSQGNPSPGTGFRGYTF	TGCGCCAGCAGCCAGGGCAACCCTAGTCCCGGGACAGGGTTCCGTGGCTACACCTTC
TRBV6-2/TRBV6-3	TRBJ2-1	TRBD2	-	CASSLSSGRAHEQFF	TGTGCCAGCAGCCTATCTAGCGGGAGGGCCCATGAGCAGTTCTTC
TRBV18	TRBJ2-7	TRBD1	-	CASSPRSGTGGSYEQYF	TGTGCCAGCTCACCTCGAAGTGGGACAGGGGGATCCTACGAGCAGTACTTC
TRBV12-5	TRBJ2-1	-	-	CASGLVAPGRLDYNEQFF	TGTGCTAGTGGTTTGGTGGCCCCGGGGAGGCTGGACTACAATGAGCAGTTCTTC
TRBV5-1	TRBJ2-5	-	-	CASSLDPGKTQYF	TGCGCCAGCAGCTTGGACCCAGGAAAGACCCAGTACTTC
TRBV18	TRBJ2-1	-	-	CASSPPGRAGEQFF	TGTGCCAGCTCACCACCGGGCAGGGCCGGTGAGCAGTTCTTC
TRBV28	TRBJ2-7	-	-	CASSLTPRAREQYF	TGTGCCAGCAGTTTAACGCCCAGGGCGCGCGAGCAGTACTTC
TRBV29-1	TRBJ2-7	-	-	CSVELSGPYEQYF	TGCAGCGTTGAGCTTAGCGGCCCCTACGAGCAGTACTTC
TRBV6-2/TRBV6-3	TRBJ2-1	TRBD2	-	CASSKTGGPIVEQFF	TGTGCCAGCAGTAAAACGGGAGGGCCGATCGTTGAGCAGTTCTTC
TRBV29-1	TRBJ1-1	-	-	CSAGSRAEAFF	TGCAGCGCCGGATCGAGGGCTGAAGCTTTCTTT
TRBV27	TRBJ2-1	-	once	CASILSRNHDEQFF	TGTGCCAGCATCCTTAGCAGAAACCACGATGAGCAGTTCTTC
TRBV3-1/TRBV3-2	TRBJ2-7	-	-	CASSLPGGEQYF	TGTGCCAGCAGCCTCCCGGGTGGCGAGCAGTACTTC
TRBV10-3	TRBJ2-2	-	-	CAISQTQRVTGELFF	TGTGCCATCAGCCAGACCCAGCGGGTCACCGGGGAGCTGTTTTTT
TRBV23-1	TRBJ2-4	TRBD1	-	CASIRTGQGIPLRSKNIQYF	TGCGCCAGCATCCGGACAGGACAGGGGATTCCTTTGCGTTCCAAAAACATTCAGTACTTC
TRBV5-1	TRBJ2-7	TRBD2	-	CASSWGTSGRTGEQYF	TGCGCCAGCAGCTGGGGGACTAGCGGGAGAACGGGAGAGCAGTACTTC
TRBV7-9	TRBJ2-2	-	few	CASSLGSSDTGELFF	TGTGCCAGCAGCTTAGGTTCATCGGACACCGGGGAGCTGTTTTTT
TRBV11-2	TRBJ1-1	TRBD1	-	CASTPAPDRAAGAFF	TGTGCCAGCACCCCAGCACCCGACAGGGCGGCGGGAGCTTTCTTT
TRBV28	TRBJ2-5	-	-	CASSQAGVPQETQYF	TGTGCCAGCAGCCAGGCCGGGGTCCCCCAAGAGACCCAGTACTTC